This T cell receptor (beta chain) derives from a study of blood T cell repertoires in COVID-19 (dated by TCRdb to the early 2020s). Describing the broader study: The collaborator samples originated in the United States, Italy and Spain and spanned the acute and convalescent phases of COVID-19. The material from the prospective study consisted of cDNA or gDNA derived from T cells, B-cell-depleted T cells, or PBMCs. Subjects who had been exposed to COVID-19, were actively infected with it, or had recovered from it provided the deeply sampled blood TCRbeta repertoires that made up the dataset. The repertoires were made available in a free public database intended to serve as a resource for research on the immune response to SARS-CoV-2. The samples were drawn from two sources: the first 160 participants of the ongoing ImmuneRACE study, and about 1,300 subjects contributed by 6 global collaborators. Sample metadata almost always included a de-identified subject ID, COVID-19 status, age in years and sex. HLA class I and class II types, where available, came from metadata supplied by the sample provider rather than from assay-based typing. Summary of the overall study and its limitations: How much clinical and demographic metadata was included differed by source and by participant, and the metadata was provided uncurated.

The immunoSEQ Assay, a bias-controlled multiplex PCR, was used to amplify TCRbeta CDR3 regions from genomic DNA. Per the original workflow: Within the assay, amplification of reference gene primers was used to estimate how many nucleated cells each sample contained. To quantify the absolute abundance of each unique TCRbeta CDR3 rearrangement, sequence reads were collapsed and filtered. For each sample, productive Simpson clonality was calculated as the square root of Simpson's diversity index over productive rearrangements. TCRdb provides this immuneACCESS table in a form limited to in-frame rearrangements. Some clones are lacking; in checked studies, under half of them reflect an unresolved V gene, and why the rest are absent is not known. V and J calls and clone size follow that table, whereas D and trimming were derived from the DNA. The sample table records about 200,000 clones; roughly 89% of these occur just once. The biggest ten clones account for about 2.2% of the sample.

Samples from volunteer blood donors who had recovered from COVID-19 were contributed by a second Seattle source. Collaborating institutions collected whole blood in K2EDTA tubes following their own protocols. For TCRbeta analysis, collaborators shipped samples in one of three forms: frozen whole blood, isolated PBMCs, or DNA extracted from either of those sample types. Of note for this clone: What this receptor recognizes is not known. No much larger clone is present one base from it, and per-base qualities are unavailable.

The CDR3 runs 14 residues from the cysteine to the phenylalanine. Of all the DNA, just the CDR3 is kept, 42 bases in frame from base 1. The germline V gene supplies CDR1 SGHTA and CDR2 FQGNSA. V lost 5 bases and J lost 4 bases; the stretch between them is 14 bases long. The material sequenced was peripheral blood. The chain is encoded by TRBV7-2 joined to TRBJ1-2; perhaps TRBD1 is the D gene, with 5 bases matching. The receptor comes from a man younger than 40 who had recovered from COVID-19. The nucleotide sequence is given as TGTGCCAGCAGCCCCGACAGTTCCCCCTATGGCTACACCTTC. Its coded protein is CASSPDSSPYGYTF.